The clone carrying this T cell receptor beta chain was seen a handful of times. The CDR3 has 17 residues. CDR1 is WNHNN, CDR2 SYGVQD, per germline (reference sequence). With 5 bases removed from V and 1 base from J, the gap between germline ends came to 17 bases. Generated by immunoSEQ multiplex PCR, the TCRdb table keeps only in-frame clones and is missing some. The sample includes about 41,000 clones, about 72% of them seen just once. These data belong to a study of radiotherapy plus CTLA-4 blockade in lung cancer. V usage is TRBV10-1 and J usage is TRBJ2-2; weak D call: TRBD2 (6 bases). This TCR derives from a human donor with non-small cell lung cancer who had stable disease on radiotherapy plus ipilimumab. Specimen: peripheral blood, collected from a patient treated with radiotherapy plus ipilimumab. CDR3 in DNA: TGCGCCAGCAGTTCGATTGCCGGGGGATGGAACACCGGGGAGCTGTTTTTT. It translates to CASSSIAGGWNTGELFF.